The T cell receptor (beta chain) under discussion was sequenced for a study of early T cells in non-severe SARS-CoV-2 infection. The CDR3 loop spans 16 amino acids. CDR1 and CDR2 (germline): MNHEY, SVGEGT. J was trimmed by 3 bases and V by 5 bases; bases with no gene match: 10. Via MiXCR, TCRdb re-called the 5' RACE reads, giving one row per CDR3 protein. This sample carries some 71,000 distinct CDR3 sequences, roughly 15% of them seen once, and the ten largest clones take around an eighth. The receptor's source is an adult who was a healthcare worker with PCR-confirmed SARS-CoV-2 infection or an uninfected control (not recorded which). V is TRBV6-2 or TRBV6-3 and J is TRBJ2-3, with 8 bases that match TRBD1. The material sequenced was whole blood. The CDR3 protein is CASSPIHGTGTDTQYF. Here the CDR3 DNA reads TGTGCCAGCAGTCCAATCCACGGGACAGGAACAGATACGCAGTATTTT.